Sequencing of this TCR beta chain was carried out in a study of CD8 T cells in ankylosing spondylitis. Points from the study as a whole: Matched synovial fluid from ankylosing spondylitis patients was reported to be enriched for disease-linked clones. In the blood and synovial fluid of reactive arthritis, some motif variants had been previously reported. In ankylosing spondylitis blood, a motif of roughly 8 highly homologous TCR beta variants appeared characteristic.

As the method for making TCR beta libraries, quantitative 5'-RACE with molecular barcodes was used. TCRdb processed the 5' RACE reads anew with MiXCR; each CDR3 protein has one entry. The sample records around 890,000 distinct CDR3 sequences, about an eighth being singletons. Comment on this clonotype: Its antigen is currently unknown.

The clonotype was recovered from a male donor with ankylosing spondylitis. The sequenced sample consisted of blood, either unsorted or a sorted T cell fraction (not recorded which).

CDR3 sequence (DNA): TGTGCCAGCAGTTTGATAGCTCGTACTGAGCAGTTCTTC. Amino acid sequence: CASSLIARTEQFF. J is TRBJ2-1 and V is TRBV12-3 or TRBV12-4; D unresolved. This CDR3 spans 13 amino acids. V shed 3 bases and J shed 9 bases, with 12 bases lying between them.